Sequencing of this TCR beta chain was carried out in a study of blood T cell repertoires in COVID-19. Profiled with immunoSEQ multiplex PCR; TCRdb holds only in-frame clones, not every one. This sample has 100,000 or so clones, with about nine tenths found just once. V was clipped by 5 bases and J by 5 bases; unmatched bases: 9. CDR3 size: 15 residues. Germline V gene sequence: CDR1 MNHEY, CDR2 SVGAGI. Sequenced input: peripheral blood. This chain joins TRBV6-5 and TRBJ1-2; 9 nucleotides match TRBD1. The receptor comes from a woman aged 45-65 years in a cohort sampled during active COVID-19. CDR3 DNA sequence: TGTGCCAGCAGTATTAAACAGGGGGCGCGGTATGGCTACACCTTC. As protein: CASSIKQGARYGYTF.